The sequence of this T cell receptor (beta chain) was determined in a study of T-cell memory formation after mild COVID-19. Study overall: Across donors, TCR clusters were largely donor specific.

Looked up from germline, CDR1 is DFQATT and CDR2 is SNEGSKA (reference sequence). Trimming took off 3 bases at V and 13 bases at J, with 13 bases between the two ends. The CDR3 length is 11 residues. This clonotype was counted only a few times. TCRdb independently ran MiXCR on the 5' RACE reads; one entry per CDR3 protein. The sample includes around 340,000 distinct CDR3 sequences, roughly 15% of them seen just once. The TCR originated in a man between 18 and 35 years old who had mild COVID-19 (a few samples of this study predate the infection). Cell type and time point are not known. The specimen was PBMCs or a T cell subset sorted from them (not recorded which). V and J are TRBV20-1 and TRBJ2-1; possible D gene TRBD1, 6 bases. CDR3 DNA sequence: TGCAGTGCTAGTGGGGGCACGGAACAGTTCTTC. Translated: CSASGGTEQFF.